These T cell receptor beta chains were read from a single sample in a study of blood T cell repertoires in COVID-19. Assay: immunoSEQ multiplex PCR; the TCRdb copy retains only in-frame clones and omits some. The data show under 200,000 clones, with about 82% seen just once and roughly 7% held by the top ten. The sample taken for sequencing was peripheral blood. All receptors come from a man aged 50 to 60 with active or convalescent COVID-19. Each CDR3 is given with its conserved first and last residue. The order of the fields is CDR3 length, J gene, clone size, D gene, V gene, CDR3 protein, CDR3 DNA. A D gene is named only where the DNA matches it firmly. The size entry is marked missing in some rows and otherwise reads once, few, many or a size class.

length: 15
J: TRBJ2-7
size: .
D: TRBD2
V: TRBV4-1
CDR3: CASSVNSGGTYEQYF
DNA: TGCGCCAGCAGCGTCAATAGCGGGGGGACCTACGAGCAGTACTTC

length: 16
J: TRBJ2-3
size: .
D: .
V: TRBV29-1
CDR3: CSVEVSGDLRTDTQYF
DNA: TGCAGCGTTGAAGTCTCGGGGGATCTGCGCACAGATACGCAGTATTTT

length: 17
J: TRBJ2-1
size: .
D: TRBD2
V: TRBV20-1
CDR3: CSASPRLAGGTYNEQFF
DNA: TGCAGTGCTAGTCCCCGACTAGCGGGAGGAACCTACAATGAGCAGTTCTTC

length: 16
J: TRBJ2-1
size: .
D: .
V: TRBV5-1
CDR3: CASSLVVSRTYNEQFF
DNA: TGCGCCAGCAGCTTGGTTGTCTCCCGGACATACAATGAGCAGTTCTTC

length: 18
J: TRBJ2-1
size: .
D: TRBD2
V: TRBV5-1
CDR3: CASSPTSGSELTGNEQFF
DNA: TGCGCCAGCAGCCCCACTAGCGGGAGTGAGTTGACGGGGAATGAGCAGTTCTTC

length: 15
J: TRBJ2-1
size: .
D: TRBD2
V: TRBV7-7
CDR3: CASSQGLAAYNEQFF
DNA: TGTGCTAGCAGCCAGGGACTAGCGGCCTACAATGAGCAGTTCTTC

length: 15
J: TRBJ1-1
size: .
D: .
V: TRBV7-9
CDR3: CASSSGDWLNTEAFF
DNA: TGTGCCAGCAGCTCAGGGGATTGGCTGAACACTGAAGCTTTCTTT

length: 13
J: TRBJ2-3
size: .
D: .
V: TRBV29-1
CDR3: CSVQGLGTDTQYF
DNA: TGCAGCGTTCAGGGGCTGGGCACAGATACGCAGTATTTT

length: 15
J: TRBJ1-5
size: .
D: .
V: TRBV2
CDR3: CASSEAGTSNQPQHF
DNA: TGTGCCAGCAGTGAAGCGGGGACAAGTAATCAGCCCCAGCATTTT

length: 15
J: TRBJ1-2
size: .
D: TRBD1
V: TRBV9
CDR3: CASSAGTGANYGYTF
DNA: TGTGCCAGCAGCGCCGGGACAGGGGCTAACTATGGCTACACCTTC

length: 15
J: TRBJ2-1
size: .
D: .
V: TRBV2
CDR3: CASSERTSQNNEQFF
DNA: TGTGCCAGCAGTGAAAGAACTAGCCAAAACAATGAGCAGTTCTTC

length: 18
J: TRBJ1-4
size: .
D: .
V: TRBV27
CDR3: CASSFSSSAFSTNEKLFF
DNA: TGTGCCAGCAGTTTTTCAAGCAGCGCGTTTTCAACTAATGAAAAACTGTTTTTT

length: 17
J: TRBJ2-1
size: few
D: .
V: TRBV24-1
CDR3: CATSDNVEVSSYNEQFF
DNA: TGTGCCACCAGTGACAACGTAGAAGTTAGCTCCTACAATGAGCAGTTCTTC

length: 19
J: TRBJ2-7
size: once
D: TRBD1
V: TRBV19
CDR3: CASSIPFRRQGDQAYEQYF
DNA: TGTGCCAGTAGTATCCCCTTCCGCAGACAGGGGGATCAGGCCTACGAGCAGTACTTC

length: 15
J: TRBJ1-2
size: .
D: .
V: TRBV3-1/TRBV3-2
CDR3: CASSHKMGGSYGYTF
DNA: TGTGCCAGCAGCCACAAGATGGGAGGGAGCTATGGCTACACCTTC

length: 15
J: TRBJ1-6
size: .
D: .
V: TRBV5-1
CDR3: CATSYGDIGNSPLHF
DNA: TGCGCCACCTCCTATGGGGACATCGGAAATTCACCCCTCCACTTT

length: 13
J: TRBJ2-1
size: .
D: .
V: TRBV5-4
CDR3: CASSPLAADEQFF
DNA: TGTGCCAGCAGCCCCCTCGCGGCAGATGAGCAGTTCTTC

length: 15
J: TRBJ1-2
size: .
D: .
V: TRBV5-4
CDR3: CASSLDRSSNYGYTF
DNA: TGTGCCAGCAGCTTAGACAGAAGTTCTAACTATGGCTACACCTTC

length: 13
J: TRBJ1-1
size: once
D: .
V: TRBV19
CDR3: CASSIGQNTEAFF
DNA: TGTGCCAGTAGTATTGGGCAGAACACTGAAGCTTTCTTT

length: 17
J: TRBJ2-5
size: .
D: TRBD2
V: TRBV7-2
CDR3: CASSLPELAGGPETQYF
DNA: TGTGCCAGCAGCCTTCCAGAACTAGCGGGGGGACCTGAGACCCAGTACTTC

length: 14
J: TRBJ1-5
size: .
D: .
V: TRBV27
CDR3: CASRSGLAGQPQHF
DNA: TGTGCCAGCAGGTCGGGGTTAGCCGGGCAGCCCCAGCATTTT